This TCR beta chain originates from a study of early T cells in non-severe SARS-CoV-2 infection. Unique molecular identifiers were added to individual cDNA molecules. TCRdb reprocessed the 5' RACE reads via MiXCR and lists one record per CDR3 protein. The sample records about 18,000 distinct CDR3 sequences, 4.5% to 6.5% being singletons. This clonotype has at least ten counts. This CDR3 is built from 16 residues. J lost 3 bases, V lost 5 bases, and 11 bases had no gene match. CDR1 and CDR2 (germline): MDHEN, SYDVKM. The TCR comes from an adult who was a healthcare worker with PCR-confirmed SARS-CoV-2 infection or an uninfected control (not recorded which). The chain joins TRBV28 to TRBJ2-3; TRBD1 matches at 7 bases. The sequenced material came from whole blood. The CDR3 protein is CASSPPPDRVTDTQYF. CDR3 DNA sequence: TGTGCCAGCAGTCCTCCCCCTGACAGGGTGACAGATACGCAGTATTTT.